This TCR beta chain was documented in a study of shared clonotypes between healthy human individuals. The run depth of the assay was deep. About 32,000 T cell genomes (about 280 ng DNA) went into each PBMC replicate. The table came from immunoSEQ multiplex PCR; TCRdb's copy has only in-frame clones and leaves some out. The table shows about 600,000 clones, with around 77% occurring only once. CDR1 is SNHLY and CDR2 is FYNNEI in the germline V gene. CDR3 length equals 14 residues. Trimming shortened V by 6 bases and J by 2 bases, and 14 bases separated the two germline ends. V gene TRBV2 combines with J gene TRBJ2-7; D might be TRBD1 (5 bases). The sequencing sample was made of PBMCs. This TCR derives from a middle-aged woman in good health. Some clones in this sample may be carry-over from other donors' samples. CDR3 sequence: CASRVRVRPYEQYF. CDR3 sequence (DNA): TGTGCCAGCAGAGTCAGGGTGAGGCCCTACGAGCAGTACTTC.